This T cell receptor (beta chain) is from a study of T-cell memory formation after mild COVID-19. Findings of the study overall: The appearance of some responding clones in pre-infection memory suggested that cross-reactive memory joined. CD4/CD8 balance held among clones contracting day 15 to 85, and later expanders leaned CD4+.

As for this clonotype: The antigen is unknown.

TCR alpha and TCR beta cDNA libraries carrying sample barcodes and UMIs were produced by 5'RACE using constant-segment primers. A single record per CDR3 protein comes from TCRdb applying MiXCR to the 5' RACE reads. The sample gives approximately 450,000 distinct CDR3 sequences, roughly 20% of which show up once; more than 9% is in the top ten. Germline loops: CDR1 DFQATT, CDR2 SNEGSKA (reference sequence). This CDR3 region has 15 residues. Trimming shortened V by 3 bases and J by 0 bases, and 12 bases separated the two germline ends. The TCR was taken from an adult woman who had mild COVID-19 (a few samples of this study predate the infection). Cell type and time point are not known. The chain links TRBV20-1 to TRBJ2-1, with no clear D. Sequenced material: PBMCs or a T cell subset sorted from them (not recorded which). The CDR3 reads CSASLSGYSYNEQFF. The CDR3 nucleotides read TGCAGTGCTAGTTTGTCCGGATACTCCTACAATGAGCAGTTCTTC.